Presented here are 8 T cell receptor beta chains from one specimen sequenced in a study of early T cells in non-severe SARS-CoV-2 infection. In TCRdb, the 5' RACE reads were re-called with MiXCR into one record per CDR3 protein. The sample includes tens of thousands of distinct CDR3 sequences, approximately 9% of them seen just once. The sequenced sample consisted of whole blood. The receptors originated from an adult who was a healthcare worker with PCR-confirmed SARS-CoV-2 infection or an uninfected control (not recorded which).

This clonotype came up many times. The chain employs TRBV3-1 and TRBJ2-2; D gene uncertain. Germline V gene data show CDR1 as LGHDT and CDR2 as YNNKEL (reference sequence). With 1 base removed from V and 6 bases from J, the gap between germline ends came to 18 bases. CDR3 length: 17 residues. DNA of the CDR3: TGTGCCAGCAGCCAAGCTTCCGGTAGAGTTGGCGCCGGGGAGCTGTTTTTT. Amino acids: CASSQASGRVGAGELFF.

This clonotype was counted many times. The chain links TRBV28 to TRBJ1-1, with unresolved D. CDR1 is MDHEN and CDR2 is SYDVKM in the germline V gene. With 3 bases removed from V and 2 bases from J, the gap between germline ends came to 7 bases. This CDR3 has 13 residues. The CDR3 here is CASSFEVNTEAFF. In nucleotides, the CDR3 is TGTGCCAGCAGTTTTGAGGTAAACACTGAAGCTTTCTTT.

This clonotype was detected many times. The chain is built from TRBV6-1 and TRBJ2-2; D assignment may be TRBD1 or TRBD2 (5 bases each). Trimming left V 2 bases short and J 2 bases short, with 9 bases between. Germline CDR1 is MNHNS and CDR2 is SASEGT. This CDR3 contains 15 residues. As DNA, the CDR3 is TGTGCCAGCAGTGAATTTGGGGGTAACACCGGGGAGCTGTTTTTT. Translating gives CASSEFGGNTGELFF.

The chain has TRBV5-1 and TRBJ2-5; D might be TRBD2 (5 bases). The CDR3 is 15 amino acids. Trimming took off 4 bases at V and 2 bases at J, with 15 bases between the two ends. CDR1 and CDR2 (germline): SGHRS, YFSETQ. The CDR3 sequence: CASSLNAGGQETQYF. The CDR3 coding sequence is TGCGCCAGCAGCCTCAACGCAGGAGGACAAGAGACCCAGTACTTC.

This clonotype showed up many times. The chain couples TRBV6-1 to TRBJ1-1, with 9 bases matching TRBD1. Trimming removed 4 bases from V and 11 bases from J; junction bases left unmatched: 8. Germline V gene sequence: CDR1 MNHNS, CDR2 SASEGT. This CDR3 region has 13 residues. The CDR3, as DNA: TGTGCCAGCAGTGCCCGGGACAGGGTCTCTGCTTTCTTT. This codes for CASSARDRVSAFF.

This clonotype was observed a few times. The chain employs TRBV20-1 and TRBJ2-6; D is tentatively TRBD1 or TRBD2 (5 bases each). CDR1 is DFQATT, CDR2 SNEGSKA, per germline (reference sequence). The V and J ends lost 1 base and 2 bases respectively, with 9 bases between them. The CDR3 contains 15 residues. This chain's CDR3 is CSARAGQPGANVLTF. The CDR3 region has the DNA TGCAGTGCTAGAGCGGGGCAGCCTGGGGCCAACGTCCTGACTTTC.

The chain links TRBV6-5 to TRBJ2-7; 7 nucleotides match TRBD1. With 5 bases clipped from V and 4 bases from J, the junction kept 11 bases outside the gene matches. Germline assignment: CDR1 MNHEY and CDR2 SVGAGI. The CDR3 sequence is 15 residues long. CDR3 loop: CASSPLGTEGYEQYF. In DNA form, the CDR3 reads TGTGCCAGCAGTCCATTAGGGACAGAAGGGTACGAGCAGTACTTC.

The V and J genes are TRBV19 and TRBJ2-1; D perhaps matches TRBD1 (5 bases). The CDR3 contains 15 residues. CDR1 LNHDA and CDR2 SQIVND come from the germline V gene (reference sequence). Trimming removed 2 bases from V and 8 bases from J, with 16 bases in between. CDR3 residues: CASSIRQVIGDEQFF. The DNA of the CDR3 is TGTGCCAGTAGTATACGGCAGGTCATAGGGGATGAGCAGTTCTTC.